A single sample is the source of the 10 T cell receptor beta chains below, sequenced in a study of cytomegalovirus exposure and HLA in healthy donors. The PCR ran on 60 Vbeta and 13 Jbeta primers. Measured with immunoSEQ multiplex PCR; TCRdb has only the in-frame clones, and not every one. This sample has roughly 98,000 clones, with approximately 75% found just once. Sequencing was done on a sample of PBMCs. These receptors were taken from a female donor in good health and CMV-seropositive.

The CDR3, as DNA: TGTGCCAGCAGTCCCTTCCCCCGGGAGGCCCACGAGCAGTACTTC. Translation: CASSPFPREAHEQYF. The chain has TRBV28 and TRBJ2-7, with 7 bases that match TRBD2. Germline CDR1 and CDR2: MDHEN and SYDVKM. V was pared by 5 bases and J by 5 bases, with 12 bases of the junction left unmatched. CDR3 length: 15 amino acids.

V and J are TRBV6-5 and TRBJ2-2, with 10 bases that match TRBD1. Germline V CDR1 and CDR2: MNHEY, SVGAGI. J gave up 3 bases and V 2 bases, and 3 bases lay outside the gene matches. CDR3 size: 16 residues. CDR3 residues: CASSYDRGRDTGELFF. The CDR3 DNA reads TGTGCCAGCAGTTACGACAGGGGGCGCGACACCGGGGAGCTGTTTTTT.

The chain carries TRBV30 and TRBJ1-2; 8 bases line up with TRBD1. Trimming cost V 6 bases and J 4 bases; bases outside gene matches: 16. The CDR3 sequence is 16 residues long. The germline V gene has CDR1 GTSNPN and CDR2 SVGIG (reference sequence). The CDR3 sequence: CACLDQTLQGVYGYTF. The CDR3 DNA follows: TGTGCCTGCCTGGACCAAACCCTACAGGGGGTCTATGGCTACACCTTC.

This clone was seen once. This chain joins TRBV28 and TRBJ2-1; D gene unclear. The germline gives CDR1 MDHEN, CDR2 SYDVKM. This CDR3 is 12 amino acids long. Trimming shortened V by 6 bases and J by 6 bases, and 9 bases separated the two germline ends. CDR3 sequence: CASRFFGNEQFF. Here the CDR3 DNA reads TGTGCCAGCAGATTCTTCGGCAATGAGCAGTTCTTC.

The chain uses TRBV19 and TRBJ1-5; 7 bases align to TRBD1. This CDR3 comprises 13 residues. J lost 2 bases, V lost 6 bases, and 1 base had no gene match. Germline-derived CDR1 and CDR2 are LNHDA and SQIVND (reference sequence). Here the CDR3 reads CASRDRGNQPQHF. DNA of the CDR3: TGTGCCAGTAGAGACAGGGGCAATCAGCCCCAGCATTTT.

The chain has TRBV28 and TRBJ2-4, with a possible D match to TRBD2 (6 bases). Trimming cost V 1 base and J 7 bases, with 11 bases left between them. The germline V gene has CDR1 MDHEN and CDR2 SYDVKM. The CDR3 covers 14 residues. CDR3 nucleotide sequence: TGTGCCAGCAGTTTATTAGCAGGAGGGAACATTCAGTACTTC. Its translation: CASSLLAGGNIQYF. Drawing the rest from reference TRBV28 and TRBJ2-4, the complete variable domain is DVKVTQSSRYLVKRTGEKVFLECVQDMDHENMFWYRQDPGLGLRLIYFSYDVKMKEKGDIPEGYSVSREKKERFSLILESASTNQTSMYLCASSLLAGGNIQYFGAGTRLSVL.

In its sample, this clone was seen once. This rearrangement joins TRBV2 to TRBJ1-2, with 7 bases identical to TRBD1. Germline values: CDR1 SNHLY, CDR2 FYNNEI. V lost 6 bases and J lost 4; bases outside the gene matches: 17. This CDR3 comprises 17 residues. This chain's CDR3 is CASRGPTYRGSGYGYTF. CDR3 DNA sequence: TGTGCCAGCAGAGGGCCGACTTACAGGGGTAGTGGCTATGGCTACACCTTC.

This sequence joins TRBV14 and TRBJ2-7; no clear D. Germline loops: CDR1 SGHDN, CDR2 FVKESK. V was pared by 0 bases and J by 3 bases, with 6 bases between. The CDR3 sequence is 13 residues long. The CDR3 loop is CASSQDRFYEQYF. CDR3 bases: TGTGCCAGCAGCCAAGACAGGTTCTACGAGCAGTACTTC.

The V gene is TRBV7-6, the J gene TRBJ2-2, with unresolved D. This CDR3 comprises 12 residues. CDR1 and CDR2 (germline): SGHVS, FNYEAQ. Trimming removed 2 bases from V and 7 bases from J, with 5 bases in between. The CDR3 sequence: CASSLSSGELFF. The CDR3 DNA is TGTGCCAGCAGCTTATCTAGCGGGGAGCTGTTTTTT.

The V and J genes are TRBV28 and TRBJ1-2; D not resolved. Germline assignment: CDR1 MDHEN and CDR2 SYDVKM. Trimming took 4 bases from V and 8 from J, leaving 14 bases between them. The CDR3 totals 13 residues. The DNA of the CDR3 is TGTGCCAGCAGTTGGAGAGGGCTACAGGGCTACACCTTC. Its protein product is CASSWRGLQGYTF.